The present TCR beta chain was sequenced within a study of CXCR3-negative and CXCR3-positive naive CD8 T cells. The CDR3 totals 18 residues. In germline, CDR1 is SGDLS, CDR2 YYNGEE. In preparing the TRB cDNA libraries, 5' RACE with UMI labels was used. TCRdb re-called the 5' RACE reads and shows each CDR3 protein once, DNA omitted. The sample includes 150,000 to 160,000 distinct CDR3 sequences. A note on this clonotype: Its antigen is currently unknown.

Overall study results and limits: CXCR3-positive naive cells had more hydrophobic TRB CDR3s than CXCR3-negative naive cells.

Sequenced input: naive CXCR3+ CD8+ T cells from blood. Subset noted: CD45RO-CCR7+CD27+CD95- naive CD8+ T cells expressing CXCR3 (TNR3+). The chain combines TRBV9 with TRBJ1-2; lacking DNA, the TRBD1 call made by TCRdb goes unchecked. The receptor comes from a human donor in good health. Some clones in this sample may be carry-over from other donors' samples. CDR3 amino acids: CASSVSRAGLTVHYGYTF. The entire variable domain, with the rest obtained from reference TRBV9 and TRBJ1-2, is as follows: DSGVTQTPKHLITATGQRVTLRCSPRSGDLSVYWYQQSLDQGLQFLIQYYNGEERAKGNILERFSAQQFPDLHSELNLSSLELGDSALYFCASSVSRAGLTVHYGYTFGSGTRLTVV.